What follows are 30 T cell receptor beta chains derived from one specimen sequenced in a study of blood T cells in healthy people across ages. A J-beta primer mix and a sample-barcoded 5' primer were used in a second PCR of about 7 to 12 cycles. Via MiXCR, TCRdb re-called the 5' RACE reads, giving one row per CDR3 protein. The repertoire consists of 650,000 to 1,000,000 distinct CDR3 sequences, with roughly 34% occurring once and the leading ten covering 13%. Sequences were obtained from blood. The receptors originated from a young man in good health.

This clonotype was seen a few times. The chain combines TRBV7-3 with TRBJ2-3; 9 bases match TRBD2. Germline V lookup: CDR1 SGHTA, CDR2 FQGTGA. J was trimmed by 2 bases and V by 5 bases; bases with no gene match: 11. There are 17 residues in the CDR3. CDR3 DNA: TGTGCCAGCAGCCCCAACGCGGCTAGCGGGGTCACAGATACGCAGTATTTT. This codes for CASSPNAASGVTDTQYF.

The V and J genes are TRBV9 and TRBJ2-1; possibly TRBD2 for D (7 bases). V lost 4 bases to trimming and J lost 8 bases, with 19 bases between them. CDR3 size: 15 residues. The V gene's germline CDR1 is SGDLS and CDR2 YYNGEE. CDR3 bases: TGTGCCAGCAGCCCCCTAGGGGGGGCTATCCATGAGCAGTTCTTC. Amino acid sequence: CASSPLGGAIHEQFF. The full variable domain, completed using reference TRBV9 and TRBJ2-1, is DSGVTQTPKHLITATGQRVTLRCSPRSGDLSVYWYQQSLDQGLQFLIQYYNGEERAKGNILERFSAQQFPDLHSELNLSSLELGDSALYFCASSPLGGAIHEQFFGPGTRLTVL.

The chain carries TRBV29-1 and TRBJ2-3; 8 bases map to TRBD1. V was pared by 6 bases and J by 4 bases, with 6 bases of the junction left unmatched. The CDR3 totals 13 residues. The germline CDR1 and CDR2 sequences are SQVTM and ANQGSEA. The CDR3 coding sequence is TGCAGCGTCGTACAGGGGGGCGCAGATACGCAGTATTTT. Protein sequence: CSVVQGGADTQYF.

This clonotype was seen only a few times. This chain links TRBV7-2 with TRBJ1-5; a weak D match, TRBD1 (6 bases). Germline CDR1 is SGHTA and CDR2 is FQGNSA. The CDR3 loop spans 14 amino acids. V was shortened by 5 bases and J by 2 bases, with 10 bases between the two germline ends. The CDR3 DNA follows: TGTGCCAGCAGCAGACAGGCAGGCAATCAGCCCCAGCATTTT. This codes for CASSRQAGNQPQHF. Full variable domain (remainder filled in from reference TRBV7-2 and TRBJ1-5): GAGVSQSPSNKVTEKGKDVELRCDPISGHTALYWYRQSLGQGLEFLIYFQGNSAPDKSGLPSDRFSAERTGGSVSTLTIQRTQQEDSAVYLCASSRQAGNQPQHFGDGTRLSIL.

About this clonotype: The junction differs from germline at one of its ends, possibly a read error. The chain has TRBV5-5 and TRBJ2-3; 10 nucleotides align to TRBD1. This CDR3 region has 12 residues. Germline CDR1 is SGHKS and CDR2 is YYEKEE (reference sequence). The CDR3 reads CANSLGTGVQYF. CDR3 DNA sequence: TGTGCCAACAGCTTGGGGACAGGGGTGCAGTATTTT.

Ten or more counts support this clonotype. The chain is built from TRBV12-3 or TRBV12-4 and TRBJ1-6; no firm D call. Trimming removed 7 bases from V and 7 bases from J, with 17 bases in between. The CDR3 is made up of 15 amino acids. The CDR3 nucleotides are TGTGCCAGCACCCCGTCCGGGTCCCCAAATTCACCCCTCCACTTT. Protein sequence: CASTPSGSPNSPLHF.

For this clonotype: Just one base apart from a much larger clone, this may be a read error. The CDR3 protein is CTSSLGTGDVADTQYF. In nucleotides, the CDR3 is TGTACCAGCAGCTTAGGAACAGGGGATGTAGCAGATACGCAGTATTTT. The chain joins TRBV7-8 to TRBJ2-3; 7 bases fit TRBD1. Germline-derived CDR1 and CDR2 are SGHVS and FQNEAQ. The CDR3 has 16 amino acids.

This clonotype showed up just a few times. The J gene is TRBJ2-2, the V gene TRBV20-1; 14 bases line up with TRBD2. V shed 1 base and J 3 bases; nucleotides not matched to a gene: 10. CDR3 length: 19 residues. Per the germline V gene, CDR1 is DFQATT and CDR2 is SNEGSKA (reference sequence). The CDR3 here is CSARARLAGGPIDTGELFF. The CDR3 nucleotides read TGCAGTGCTAGAGCAAGACTAGCGGGGGGGCCAATAGACACCGGGGAGCTGTTTTTT.

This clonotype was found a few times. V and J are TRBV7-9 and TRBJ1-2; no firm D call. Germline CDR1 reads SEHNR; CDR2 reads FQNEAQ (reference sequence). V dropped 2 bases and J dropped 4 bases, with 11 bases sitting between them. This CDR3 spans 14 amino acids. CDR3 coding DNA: TGTGCCAGCAGCTTAATCGCGACGGTCTATGGCTACACCTTC. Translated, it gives CASSLIATVYGYTF.

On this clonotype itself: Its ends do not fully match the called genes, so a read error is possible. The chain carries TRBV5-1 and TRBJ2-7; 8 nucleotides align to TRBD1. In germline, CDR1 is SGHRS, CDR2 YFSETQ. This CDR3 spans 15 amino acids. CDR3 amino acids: CASSWGQAGTYEQDF. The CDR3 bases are TGCGCCAGCAGCTGGGGACAGGCGGGTACCTACGAGCAGGACTTC.

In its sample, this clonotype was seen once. CDR3 in amino acids: CASSQRSGTPIQDEQFF. The CDR3 nucleotides are TGCGCCAGCAGCCAGAGGTCCGGGACCCCGATTCAGGATGAGCAGTTCTTC. V usage is TRBV4-3 and J usage is TRBJ2-1; D is possibly TRBD1 or TRBD2 (5 bases each). With 3 bases removed from V and 8 bases from J, the gap between germline ends came to 23 bases. The V gene's germline CDR1 is LGHNA and CDR2 YSLEER. This CDR3 has 17 residues.

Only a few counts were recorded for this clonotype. Here the CDR3 DNA reads TGTGCCACCAGCAGAGATAGGACAGGGAACACTGAAGCTTTCTTT. Translated, it gives CATSRDRTGNTEAFF. This chain connects TRBV15 to TRBJ1-1; 7 bases map to TRBD1. The germline V gene encodes CDR1 LNHNV and CDR2 YYDKDF (reference sequence). The CDR3 sequence is 15 residues long. The V segment lost 0 bases and the J segment 1 base; nucleotides outside the gene matches: 2.

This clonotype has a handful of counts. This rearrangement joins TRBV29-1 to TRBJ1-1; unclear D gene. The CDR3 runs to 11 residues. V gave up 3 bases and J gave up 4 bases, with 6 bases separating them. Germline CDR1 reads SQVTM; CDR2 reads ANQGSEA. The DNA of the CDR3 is TGCAGCGTTGATGGCAGCACTGAAGCTTTCTTT. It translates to CSVDGSTEAFF.

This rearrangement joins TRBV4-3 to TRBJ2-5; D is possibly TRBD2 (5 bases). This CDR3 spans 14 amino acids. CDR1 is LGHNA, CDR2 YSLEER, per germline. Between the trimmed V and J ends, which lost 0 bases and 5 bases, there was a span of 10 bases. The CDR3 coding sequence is TGCGCCAGCAGCCAAGATGCTAGCCTGGAGACCCAGTACTTC. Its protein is CASSQDASLETQYF.

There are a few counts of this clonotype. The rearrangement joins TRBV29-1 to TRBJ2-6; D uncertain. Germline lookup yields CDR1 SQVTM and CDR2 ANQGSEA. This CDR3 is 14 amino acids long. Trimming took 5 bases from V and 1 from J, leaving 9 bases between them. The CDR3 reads CSVSPASGANVLTF. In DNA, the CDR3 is TGCAGCGTTTCCCCGGCATCTGGGGCCAACGTCCTGACTTTC.

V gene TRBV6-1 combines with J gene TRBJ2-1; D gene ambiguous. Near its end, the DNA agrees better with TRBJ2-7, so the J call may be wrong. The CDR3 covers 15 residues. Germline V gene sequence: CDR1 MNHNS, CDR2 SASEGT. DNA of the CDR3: TGTGCCAGCAGAGTAGAGGAGACCTCCTACAATGAGCAGTACTTC. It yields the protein CASRVEETSYNEQYF.

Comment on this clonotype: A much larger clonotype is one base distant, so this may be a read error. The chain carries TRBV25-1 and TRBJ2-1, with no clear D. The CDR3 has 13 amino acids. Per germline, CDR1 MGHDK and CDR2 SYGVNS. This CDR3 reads CASTPSSYNERFF. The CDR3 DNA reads TGTGCCAGCACTCCAAGCTCCTACAATGAGCGGTTCTTC.

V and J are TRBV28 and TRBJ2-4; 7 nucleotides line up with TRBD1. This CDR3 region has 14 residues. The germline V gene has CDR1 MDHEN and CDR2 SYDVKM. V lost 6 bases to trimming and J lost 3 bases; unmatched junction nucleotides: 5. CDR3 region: CASRPRQGKNIQYF. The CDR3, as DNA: TGTGCCAGCAGACCTCGACAGGGCAAAAACATTCAGTACTTC.

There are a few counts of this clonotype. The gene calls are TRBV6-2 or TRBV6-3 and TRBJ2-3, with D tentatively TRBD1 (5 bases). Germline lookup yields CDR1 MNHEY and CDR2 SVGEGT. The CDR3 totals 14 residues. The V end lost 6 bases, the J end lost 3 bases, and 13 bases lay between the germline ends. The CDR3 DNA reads TGTGCCAGCAGCCAGGGAATGCGGACAGATACGCAGTATTTT. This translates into CASSQGMRTDTQYF.

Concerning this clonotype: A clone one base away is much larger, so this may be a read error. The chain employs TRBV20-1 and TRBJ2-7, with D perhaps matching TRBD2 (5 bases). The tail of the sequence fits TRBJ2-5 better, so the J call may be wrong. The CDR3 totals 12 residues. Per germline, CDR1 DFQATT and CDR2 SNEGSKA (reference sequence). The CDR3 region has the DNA TGCAGTGCCAAAAGAGGGTCGGAGACCCAGTACTTC. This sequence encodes CSAKRGSETQYF.

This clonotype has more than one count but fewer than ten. The CDR3 spells CSAGGQGTYEQYF. CDR3 DNA sequence: TGCAGTGCGGGGGGACAGGGAACCTACGAGCAGTACTTC. The V and J genes are TRBV20-1 and TRBJ2-5; the match to TRBD1 covers 9 bases. The J call may be wrong; the DNA end is better matched by TRBJ2-7. The CDR3 runs to 13 residues. The V gene's germline CDR1 is DFQATT and CDR2 SNEGSKA (reference sequence).

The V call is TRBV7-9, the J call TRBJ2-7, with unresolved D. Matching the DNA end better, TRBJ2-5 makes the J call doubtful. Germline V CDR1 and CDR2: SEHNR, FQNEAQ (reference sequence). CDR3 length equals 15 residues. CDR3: CASSSGRTFRETQYF. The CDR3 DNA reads TGTGCCAGCAGCTCCGGTAGGACGTTTCGGGAGACCCAGTACTTC.

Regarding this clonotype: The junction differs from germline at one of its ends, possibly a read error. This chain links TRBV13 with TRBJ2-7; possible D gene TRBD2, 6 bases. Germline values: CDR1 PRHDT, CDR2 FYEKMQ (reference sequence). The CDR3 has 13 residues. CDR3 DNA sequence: TGTGCCAGCAGCCCCAGCGGGCCCTACGAGCGGTACTTC. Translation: CASSPSGPYERYF.

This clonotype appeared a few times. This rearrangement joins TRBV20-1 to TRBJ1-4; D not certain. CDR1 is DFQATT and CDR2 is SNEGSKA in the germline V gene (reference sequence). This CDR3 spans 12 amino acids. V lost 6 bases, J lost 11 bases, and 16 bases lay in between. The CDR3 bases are TGCAGTGCCCCCAGAGAGACGGAGAAACTGTTTTTT. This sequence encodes CSAPRETEKLFF.

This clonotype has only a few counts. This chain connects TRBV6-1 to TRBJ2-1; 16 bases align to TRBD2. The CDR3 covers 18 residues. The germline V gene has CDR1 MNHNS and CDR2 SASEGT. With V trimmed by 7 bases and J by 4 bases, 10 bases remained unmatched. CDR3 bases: TGTGCCAGCAAGGGGGGGACTAGCGGGGGGGCCATATACAATGAGCAGTTCTTC. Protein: CASKGGTSGGAIYNEQFF.

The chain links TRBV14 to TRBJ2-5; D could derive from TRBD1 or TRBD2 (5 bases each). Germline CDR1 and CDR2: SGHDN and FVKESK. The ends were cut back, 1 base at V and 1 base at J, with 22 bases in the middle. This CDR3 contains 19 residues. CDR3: CASSQVPRGDGGLQETQYF. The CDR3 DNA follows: TGTGCCAGCAGCCAAGTTCCGCGAGGGGATGGAGGACTCCAAGAGACCCAGTACTTC. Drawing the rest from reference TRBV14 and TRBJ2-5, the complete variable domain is EAGVTQFPSHSVIEKGQTVTLRCDPISGHDNLYWYRRVMGKEIKFLLHFVKESKQDESGMPNNRFLAERTGGTYSTLKVQPAELEDSGVYFCASSQVPRGDGGLQETQYFGPGTRLLVL.

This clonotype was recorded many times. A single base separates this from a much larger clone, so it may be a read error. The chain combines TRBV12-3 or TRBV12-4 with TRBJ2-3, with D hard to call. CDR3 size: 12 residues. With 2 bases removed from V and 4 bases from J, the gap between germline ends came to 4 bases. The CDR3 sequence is CASSLNSDTQYF. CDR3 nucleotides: TGTGCCAGCAGTTTAAATTCAGATACGCAGTATTTT.

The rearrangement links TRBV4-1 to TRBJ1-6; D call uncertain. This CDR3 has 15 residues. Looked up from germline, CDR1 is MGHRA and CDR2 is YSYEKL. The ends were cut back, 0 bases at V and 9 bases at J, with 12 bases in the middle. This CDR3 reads CASSQEGPGGSPLHF. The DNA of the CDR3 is TGCGCCAGCAGCCAAGAGGGCCCCGGCGGTTCACCCCTCCACTTT.

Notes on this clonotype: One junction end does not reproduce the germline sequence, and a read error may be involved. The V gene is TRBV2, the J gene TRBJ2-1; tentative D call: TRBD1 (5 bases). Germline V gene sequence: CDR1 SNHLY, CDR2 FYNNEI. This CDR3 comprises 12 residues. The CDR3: CTSSSQGSEQFF. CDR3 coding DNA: TGTACCAGCAGCAGCCAGGGTTCTGAGCAGTTCTTC. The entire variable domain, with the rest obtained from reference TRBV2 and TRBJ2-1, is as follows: EPEVTQTPSHQVTQMGQEVILRCVPISNHLYFYWYRQILGQKVEFLVSFYNNEISEKSEIFDDQFSVERPDGSNFTLKIRSTKLEDSAMYFCTSSSQGSEQFFGPGTRLTVL.

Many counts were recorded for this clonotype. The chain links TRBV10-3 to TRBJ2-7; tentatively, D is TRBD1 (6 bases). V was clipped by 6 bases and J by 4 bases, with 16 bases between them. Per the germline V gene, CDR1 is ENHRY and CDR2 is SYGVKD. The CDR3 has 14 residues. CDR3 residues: CAIRQTRTDYEQYF. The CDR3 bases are TGTGCCATCAGACAGACGCGGACAGATTACGAGCAGTACTTC.